This TCR beta chain was observed in a study of blood T cell repertoires in COVID-19. As for the study in general: Samples taken during acute and convalescent COVID-19 were collected in the United States, Italy and Spain. PBMCs, B-cell-depleted T cells, or T cells were the source of the cDNA or gDNA that made up the material.

Germline V gene data show CDR1 as LNHDA and CDR2 as SQIVND (reference sequence). The CDR3 length is 14 residues. The J segment lost 5 bases and the V segment lost 6 bases, leaving 7 bases of the junction unmatched. Original methodology: Nucleated cell counts were estimated from reference gene primer amplification. Only in-frame clones appear in the TCRdb table, and some are missing; sequencing was by immunoSEQ multiplex PCR. The V and J calls and clone size were taken over from that table, and D and trimming were inferred from the DNA. Of a few hundred thousand clones in the sample, more than 70% were seen once. Cohort assignment relied on participant-reported clinical history.

This sequence was found in a woman aged 60 to 75 in a cohort exposed to, infected with or recovered from COVID-19 (not recorded which). This chain joins TRBV19 and TRBJ1-1; 9 nucleotides line up with TRBD1. The specimen was PBMCs or T cells enriched from blood (not recorded which). This CDR3 reads CASSRTGAKTEAFF. The CDR3 bases are TGTGCCAGTAGCCGGACAGGGGCAAAGACTGAAGCTTTCTTT.